This paragraph reports one TCR beta chain. The antigen is unknown. TCR beta VDJ and CDR3 profiles were obtained from a genomic DNA template. One entry per CDR3 protein, called by TCRdb with MiXCR from the reads. The sample holds roughly 100,000 distinct CDR3 sequences, about 66% seen once. CDR3 size: 12 residues. V trimming: 3 bases; J trimming: 7 bases; junction bases outside the gene matches: 2. Germline V gene lookup returns CDR1 SGHVS and CDR2 FQNEAQ. The data originate from a study of CD8+CD57+ T cells in acquired aplastic anemia. Study-wide context: On average, sorted CD4+ and CD8+ cells gave 3 to 4 ug of DNA.

Sequencing was done on patients that had shown CD8+CD57+ cell expansion by flow cytometry. Every patient was diagnosed with severe acquired aplastic anemia. There was no therapy given to any patient before the blood sampling took place. Study findings and constraints: Patients and controls shared 25 to 35 CD8+ CDR3 sequences, which appeared highly expressed in patients and within their immunodominant clones.

The TCR sequence derives from a human donor with aplastic anemia. Input material: sorted CD4+, CD8+, or CD8+CD57+ T cells (not recorded which) from PBMCs. The chain has TRBV7-8 and TRBJ1-1; 7 bases line up with TRBD1. CDR3 sequence: CASSFRQGEAFF. The CDR3 nucleotides read TGTGCCAGCAGCTTTAGACAGGGTGAAGCTTTCTTT.